A single sample gave rise to the 21 T cell receptor beta chains below, sequenced in a study of a mutant IDH1 vaccine in newly diagnosed glioma (dated by TCRdb to the early 2020s). Antigens of these TCRs are unknown. The library was produced with the immunoSEQ multiplex PCR assay. TCRdb carries this immuneACCESS record with in-frame sequences only. Its versions omit some clonotypes, under half of them owing to an unresolved V gene in the studies checked, with the rest unexplained. This sample is represented by 35,000 to 50,000 clones; approximately 89% of them were singletons. Of the sample, over 3.5% is held by the ten largest clones. The sample's time point label is to be understood as: week 23, last vaccination. Every vaccine dose consisted of 300 ug of a 20-mer mutant IDH1 peptide in Montanide, administered subcutaneously together with topical imiquimod. The sample here was PBMCs, taken from a glioma patient whose treatment included an IDH1 peptide vaccine. These receptor sequences come from a man in his fifties or sixties with glioma.

The rearrangement joins TRBV4-3 to TRBJ2-1; 8 nucleotides agree with TRBD1. After removal of 0 bases from V and 7 bases from J, the junction contained 2 bases not matched to a gene. The germline V gene encodes CDR1 LGHNA and CDR2 YSLEER. CDR3 length equals 14 residues. For the CDR3, the DNA is TGCGCCAGCAGCCAAGAATGGACAGGGAATGAGCAGTTCTTC. The encoded protein is CASSQEWTGNEQFF.

The chain employs TRBV5-1 and TRBJ2-2, with D possibly matching TRBD2 (5 bases). Trimming pared 3 bases from V and 0 bases from J, leaving 9 bases between. CDR1 SGHRS and CDR2 YFSETQ come from the germline V gene. CDR3 length equals 15 residues. The CDR3 DNA sequence: TGCGCCAGCAGCTCCGGGGAGTCGAACACCGGGGAGCTGTTTTTT. Protein product: CASSSGESNTGELFF.

The chain has TRBV18 and TRBJ2-3; D ambiguous. The V and J ends lost 0 bases and 6 bases respectively, with 10 bases between them. This CDR3 is 14 amino acids long. Germline V gene lookup returns CDR1 KGHSH and CDR2 LQKENI. CDR3: CASSPPRLSDTQYF. The CDR3 bases are TGTGCCAGCTCACCACCAAGGTTGAGTGATACGCAGTATTTT.

This chain links TRBV2 with TRBJ1-3; D might be TRBD1 (5 bases). Germline CDR1 SNHLY, CDR2 FYNNEI. This CDR3 has 14 residues. The V gene lost 6 bases and the J gene lost 0 bases, with 9 bases spanning the gap. Here the CDR3 DNA reads TGTGCCAGCAGGGTCAGGGTCTCTGGAAACACCATATATTTT. Translated, it gives CASRVRVSGNTIYF. The whole variable domain, remainder taken from reference TRBV2 and TRBJ1-3, is EPEVTQTPSHQVTQMGQEVILRCVPISNHLYFYWYRQILGQKVEFLVSFYNNEISEKSEIFDDQFSVERPDGSNFTLKIRSTKLEDSAMYFCASRVRVSGNTIYFGEGSWLTVV.

In this sample, this clone turned up once. The J gene is TRBJ2-2, the V gene TRBV4-3; TRBD1 is a possible D gene (6 bases). With 5 bases removed from V and 0 bases from J, the gap between germline ends came to 10 bases. The CDR3 length is 15 residues. Germline V CDR1 and CDR2: LGHNA, YSLEER. This CDR3 reads CASSTRQANTGELFF. As DNA, the CDR3 is TGCGCCAGCAGCACCCGACAGGCGAACACCGGGGAGCTGTTTTTT.

V and J are TRBV10-3 and TRBJ2-7; D perhaps matches TRBD1 (6 bases). Trimming removed 2 bases from V and 3 bases from J, with 11 bases in between. The germline CDR1 and CDR2 sequences are ENHRY and SYGVKD. The CDR3 covers 14 residues. This chain's CDR3 is CAISERDIHYEQYF. CDR3 in DNA: TGTGCCATCAGTGAGAGGGACATCCACTACGAGCAGTACTTC.

The J gene is TRBJ1-1, the V gene TRBV5-1, with a possible D match to TRBD1 (5 bases). The CDR3 contains 17 residues. Germline V gene sequence: CDR1 SGHRS, CDR2 YFSETQ. V was cut by 5 bases and J by 0 bases, with 20 bases left in between. In nucleotides, the CDR3 is TGCGCCAGCAGTTCGGCGGTGGGGGTGGACATGAACACTGAAGCTTTCTTT. It encodes CASSSAVGVDMNTEAFF. Combining the CDR3 with reference TRBV5-1 and TRBJ1-1 gives the whole variable domain KAGVTQTPRYLIKTRGQQVTLSCSPISGHRSVSWYQQTPGQGLQFLFEYFSETQRNKGNFPGRFSGRQFSNSRSEMNVSTLELGDSALYLCASSSAVGVDMNTEAFFGQGTRLTVV.

The V call is TRBV7-2, the J call TRBJ2-5; 12 nucleotides match TRBD2. The CDR3 length is 16 residues. Unmatched junction bases numbered 5, after V lost 2 bases and J lost 4 bases. The V gene's germline CDR1 is SGHTA and CDR2 FQGNSA. The CDR3 region has the DNA TGTGCCAGCAGCTTATGGCTAGCGGGAGGGGGAGAGACCCAGTACTTC. Translating it yields CASSLWLAGGGETQYF.

In its sample, this clone was seen once. This chain uses TRBV6-5 with TRBJ1-5, with 10 nucleotides matching TRBD1. V lost 2 bases to trimming and J lost 5 bases; unmatched junction nucleotides: 0. The CDR3 is 14 amino acids. The V gene's germline CDR1 is MNHEY and CDR2 SVGAGI. CDR3 loop: CASSYDRGHQPQHF. CDR3 nucleotide sequence: TGTGCCAGCAGTTACGACAGGGGGCATCAGCCCCAGCATTTT.

The genes are TRBV28 and TRBJ2-7; D is possibly TRBD1 or TRBD2 (6 bases each). Germline CDR1 reads MDHEN; CDR2 reads SYDVKM. The CDR3 contains 14 residues. Trimming took off 5 bases at V and 0 bases at J, with 11 bases between the two ends. The CDR3 DNA follows: TGTGCCAGCAGTCCGGGGGACATCTCCTACGAGCAGTACTTC. Translated: CASSPGDISYEQYF.

The chain combines TRBV6-1 with TRBJ2-7; D ambiguous. Germline-derived CDR1 and CDR2 are MNHNS and SASEGT. CDR3 length equals 13 residues. V lost 2 bases to trimming and J lost 3 bases, with 8 bases between them. CDR3 DNA sequence: TGTGCCAGCAGTGAAACCGAGAACTACGAGCAGTACTTC. The encoded protein is CASSETENYEQYF.

V gene TRBV6-1 combines with J gene TRBJ2-7; unclear D gene. CDR3 length equals 13 residues. Germline CDR1 reads MNHNS; CDR2 reads SASEGT. The V end lost 4 bases, the J end lost 7 bases, and 14 bases lay between the germline ends. The CDR3 sequence: CASSVEAQEEQYF. The DNA for the CDR3 is TGTGCCAGCAGTGTAGAGGCGCAGGAGGAGCAGTACTTC.

The table lists this clone with a few counts. The rearrangement uses TRBV14 and TRBJ1-1; no firm D call. The V gene's germline CDR1 is SGHDN and CDR2 FVKESK. The CDR3 length is 12 residues. The germline V and J ends were trimmed by 6 bases and 4 bases, with 9 bases remaining between them. DNA of the CDR3: TGTGCCAGCAGGCATCTGAGCACTGAAGCTTTCTTT. Residues: CASRHLSTEAFF.

V is TRBV5-1 and J is TRBJ2-3, with 11 positions matching TRBD2. The trim removed 0 bases at V and 3 bases at J, leaving 3 bases unmatched. The CDR3 is 16 residues long. Per the germline V gene, CDR1 is SGHRS and CDR2 is YFSETQ. CDR3 in DNA: TGCGCCAGCAGCTTGGAACTAGCGGGGGTGACAGATACGCAGTATTTT. Its translation: CASSLELAGVTDTQYF.

V is TRBV18 and J is TRBJ1-6; D remains unclear. With 5 bases removed from V and 0 bases from J, the gap between germline ends came to 11 bases. CDR3 length: 16 residues. Germline V gene lookup returns CDR1 KGHSH and CDR2 LQKENI. CDR3: CASSGQVNSYNSPLHF. CDR3 DNA sequence: TGTGCCAGCTCAGGGCAGGTGAACTCCTATAATTCACCCCTCCACTTT.

The genes are TRBV4-1 and TRBJ2-1, with TRBD2 as a possible D gene (6 bases). The CDR3 runs 16 residues. Trimming took 3 bases from V and 0 from J, leaving 12 bases between them. The germline gives CDR1 MGHRA, CDR2 YSYEKL. The CDR3 sequence is CASSHRAGSSYNEQFF. CDR3 sequence (DNA): TGCGCCAGCAGCCACCGGGCGGGGAGCTCCTACAATGAGCAGTTCTTC.

The chain is built from TRBV28 and TRBJ1-1; unclear D gene. The CDR3 length is 14 residues. Trimming left V 6 bases short and J 3 bases short, with 14 bases between. Germline V gene data show CDR1 as MDHEN and CDR2 as SYDVKM. The CDR3 region is CASSRLGPYTEAFF. The CDR3 DNA reads TGTGCCAGCAGCCGGCTCGGGCCGTACACTGAAGCTTTCTTT.

This clone came up once. V and J are TRBV7-9 and TRBJ2-4; the D gene could be TRBD1 or TRBD2 (5 bases each). Trimming stripped 3 bases from V and 3 bases from J, with 9 bases between. Germline V gene lookup returns CDR1 SEHNR and CDR2 FQNEAQ (reference sequence). The CDR3 sequence is 14 residues long. The CDR3, as DNA: TGTGCCAGCAGCTTCGGGGCTGGCAAAAACATTCAGTACTTC. Encoded protein: CASSFGAGKNIQYF.

The J gene is TRBJ2-2, the V gene TRBV6-5, with D unresolved. Germline-derived CDR1 and CDR2 are MNHEY and SVGAGI. The CDR3 loop spans 16 amino acids. V was pared by 2 bases and J by 0 bases, with 10 bases between. The CDR3: CASSYKRPSNTGELFF. The CDR3 region has the DNA TGTGCCAGCAGTTACAAACGGCCCTCGAACACCGGGGAGCTGTTTTTT.

The V and J genes are TRBV6-5 and TRBJ2-7; 7 bases align to TRBD1. This CDR3 has 13 residues. V lost 5 bases to trimming and J lost 6 bases; unmatched junction nucleotides: 7. From germline, CDR1 is MNHEY and CDR2 SVGAGI. CDR3 nucleotide sequence: TGTGCCAGCAGTCAGACAGGGTCGGGCGAGCAGTACTTC. This encodes CASSQTGSGEQYF.

The CDR3 region is CASSQGRVDTQYF. The DNA for the CDR3 is TGCGCCAGCAGCCAAGGGCGGGTGGATACGCAGTATTTT. This chain links TRBV4-3 with TRBJ2-3, with D tentatively TRBD2 (5 bases). The CDR3 is 13 residues long. The V and J ends lost 1 base and 6 bases respectively, with 8 bases between them. CDR1 and CDR2 from the germline V gene are LGHNA and YSLEER.